This paragraph covers one T cell receptor (beta chain) sequence. The V end lost 3 bases, the J end lost 6 bases, and 23 bases lay between the germline ends. In germline, CDR1 is KGHDR, CDR2 SFDVKD. The CDR3 sequence is 18 residues long. The data originate from a study of blood T cell repertoires in COVID-19. Study-level background: Whether acute or convalescent, the COVID-19 samples came from the United States, Italy and Spain. T cells, B-cell-depleted T cells, or PBMCs supplied cDNA or gDNA.

In the original processing: Estimated nucleated cell counts came from reference gene primer amplification. Profiling relied on immunoSEQ multiplex PCR, and the TCRdb table lists in-frame clones only, not all of them. V, J and clone size are those of that table, while D and trimming were read from the DNA. Here the sample spans about 73,000 clones, approximately 88% being singletons. The sequencing sample was made of peripheral blood. The receptor was derived from a man older than 75 with active or convalescent COVID-19. The chain carries TRBV24-1 and TRBJ2-1; perhaps TRBD1 as D (6 bases). CDR3 in amino acids: CATSDLSHITGYGNEQFF. CDR3 coding DNA: TGTGCCACCAGTGATCTTTCCCACATAACAGGGTATGGCAATGAGCAGTTCTTC.